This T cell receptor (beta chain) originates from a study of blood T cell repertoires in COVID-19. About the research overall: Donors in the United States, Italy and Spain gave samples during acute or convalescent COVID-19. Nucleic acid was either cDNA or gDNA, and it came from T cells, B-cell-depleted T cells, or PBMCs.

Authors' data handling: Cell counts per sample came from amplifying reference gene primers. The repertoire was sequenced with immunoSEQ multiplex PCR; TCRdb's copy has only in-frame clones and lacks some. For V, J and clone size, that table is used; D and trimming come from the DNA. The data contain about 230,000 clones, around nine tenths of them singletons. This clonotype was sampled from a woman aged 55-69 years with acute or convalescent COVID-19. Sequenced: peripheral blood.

CDR3: CASSSHGTGAYNEQFF. CDR3 nucleotide sequence: TGTGCCAGCAGTTCCCACGGGACAGGGGCCTACAATGAGCAGTTCTTC. The chain has TRBV27 and TRBJ2-1; 10 bases are a match to TRBD1. Trimming took 4 bases from V and 2 from J; bases not matched to a gene: 5. The CDR3 contains 16 residues. Germline-derived CDR1 and CDR2 are MNHEY and SMNVEV (reference sequence).